Sequencing of this TCR beta chain was carried out in a study of blood T cell repertoires in COVID-19. Authors' processing steps: Amplification of reference gene primers provided the estimated nucleated cell counts. Generated by immunoSEQ multiplex PCR, the TCRdb table keeps only in-frame clones and is missing some. V, J and clone size were drawn from that table, and D and trimming were deduced from the DNA. The sample carries 360,000 or so clones, roughly nine tenths recorded once. Enrolled through a virtual design, the participants were between roughly 18 and 89 years of age and came from about two dozen US areas. Cohorts were assigned according to the clinical history that participants reported. Germline CDR1 and CDR2: SQVTM and ANQGSEA. The V and J ends lost 6 bases and 5 bases, in that order; junction bases with no gene match: 9. The CDR3 is 14 amino acids.

The receptor was derived from a woman in her thirties who had recovered from COVID-19. The sequencing sample was made of PBMCs or T cells enriched from blood (not recorded which). The V gene is TRBV29-1, the J gene TRBJ1-2; 10 positions agree with TRBD1. Here the CDR3 reads CSVDRDRGGYGYTF. The CDR3 DNA is TGCAGCGTAGACCGGGACAGGGGTGGATATGGCTACACCTTC.